The next 26 T cell receptor beta chains were all read from a single sample in a study of T-cell memory formation after mild COVID-19. Each CDR3 protein gets one entry after TCRdb re-called the 5' RACE reads with MiXCR. Found here are about 340,000 distinct CDR3 sequences, roughly 21% of them singletons; the top ten hold about 12%. The sample taken for sequencing was PBMCs or a T cell subset sorted from them (not recorded which). Receptors were obtained from an adult woman who had mild COVID-19 (a few samples of this study predate the infection). Cell type and time point are not known.

The rearrangement joins TRBV9 to TRBJ2-7; possible D gene TRBD2, 6 bases. Trimming took 0 bases from V and 2 from J, leaving 18 bases between them. Per the germline V gene, CDR1 is SGDLS and CDR2 is YYNGEE. The CDR3 totals 17 residues. In DNA, the CDR3 is TGTGCCAGCAGCGTAGACAGCGCCGGGACTCACCCCTACGAGCAGTACTTC. Its translation: CASSVDSAGTHPYEQYF.

The chain recombines TRBV11-1 with TRBJ2-2; no clear D. Germline CDR1 SGHAT, CDR2 FQDESV (reference sequence). The CDR3 length is 13 residues. The germline V and J ends were trimmed by 2 bases and 4 bases, with 5 bases remaining between them. The CDR3 sequence is CASSLQVTGELFF. The CDR3 DNA is TGTGCCAGCAGCTTACAGGTCACCGGGGAGCTGTTTTTT. The whole variable domain, filled in from reference TRBV11-1 and TRBJ2-2, reads EAEVAQSPRYKITEKSQAVAFWCDPISGHATLYWYRQILGQGPELLVQFQDESVVDDSQLPKDRFSAERLKGVDSTLKIQPAELGDSAMYLCASSLQVTGELFFGEGSRLTVL.

This chain uses TRBV10-3 with TRBJ2-3; a weak D match, TRBD2 (6 bases). With 8 bases removed from V and 0 bases from J, the gap between germline ends came to 9 bases. Germline assignment: CDR1 ENHRY and CDR2 SYGVKD. CDR3 length: 13 residues. CDR3: CAILRESTDTQYF. For the CDR3, the DNA is TGTGCCATCTTACGGGAGAGCACAGATACGCAGTATTTT.

This clonotype was counted many times. The chain joins TRBV12-3 or TRBV12-4 to TRBJ1-1; 9 bases line up with TRBD1. Unmatched junction bases numbered 13, after V lost 2 bases and J lost 12 bases. The CDR3 extends over 15 amino acids. CDR3 sequence reads: CASSLTGGYQGVSFF. The CDR3, as DNA: TGTGCCAGCAGTTTAACAGGGGGCTACCAAGGAGTATCTTTCTTT.

The V call is TRBV7-9, the J call TRBJ2-5, with 10 bases fitting TRBD1. This CDR3 is built from 14 residues. Germline CDR1 is SEHNR and CDR2 is FQNEAQ (reference sequence). The V and J ends lost 4 bases and 4 bases, in that order; junction bases with no gene match: 3. The CDR3 sequence: CASSSGQGIETQYF. Written as DNA, the CDR3 is TGTGCCAGCAGCTCGGGACAGGGGATAGAGACCCAGTACTTC.

This clonotype was observed a handful of times. The V gene is TRBV12-3 or TRBV12-4, the J gene TRBJ2-1, with TRBD2 matching 14 bases. The CDR3 has 18 amino acids. Unmatched junction bases numbered 11, after V lost 6 bases and J lost 4 bases. DNA for the CDR3: TGTGCCAGCAGCATCTGGACTAGCGGGAGGCTGGGGTACAATGAGCAGTTCTTC. This translates into CASSIWTSGRLGYNEQFF.

This clonotype was seen repeatedly, ten times or more. This chain uses TRBV7-8 with TRBJ1-5, with 7 bases identical to TRBD1. CDR1 is SGHVS, CDR2 FQNEAQ, per germline. V shed 5 bases, J shed 0 bases, and the junction held 7 bases outside the gene matches. CDR3 size: 16 residues. The DNA for the CDR3 is TGTGCCAGCAGCGGATACCGGGACAGTAGCAATCAGCCCCAGCATTTT. Translation: CASSGYRDSSNQPQHF.

This clonotype was counted a few times. The CDR3 loop reads CASSFGRNSGRVGDTQYF. The CDR3 bases are TGTGCCAGCAGCTTTGGTAGAAATAGCGGGAGGGTAGGAGATACGCAGTATTTT. The chain uses TRBV7-2 and TRBJ2-3; 11 bases map to TRBD2. V shed 3 bases, J shed 5 bases, and the junction held 13 bases outside the gene matches. The CDR3 is made up of 18 amino acids. Germline V gene data show CDR1 as SGHTA and CDR2 as FQGNSA.

The V and J genes are TRBV6-2 or TRBV6-3 and TRBJ2-2; 7 positions match TRBD1. This CDR3 has 16 amino acids. Trimming at V came to 6 bases and at J to 2 bases, leaving 9 bases not matched to a gene. Germline assignment: CDR1 MNHEY and CDR2 SVGEGT. The CDR3 DNA reads as TGTGCCAGCAGATTCTTCCGGGACAGAAACACCGGGGAGCTGTTTTTT. It encodes CASRFFRDRNTGELFF.

This clonotype was found many times. The CDR3 DNA follows: TGTGCCAGCAGCCACCTCTCCTACGAGCAGTACTTC. Protein: CASSHLSYEQYF. The gene calls are TRBV7-9 and TRBJ2-7; no clear D gene. This CDR3 comprises 12 residues. Per germline, CDR1 SEHNR and CDR2 FQNEAQ (reference sequence). The germline V and J ends were trimmed by 5 bases and 0 bases, with 5 bases remaining between them.

This clonotype has just a few counts. The rearrangement joins TRBV4-1 to TRBJ2-7; D gene uncertain. This CDR3 contains 14 residues. CDR1 and CDR2 from the germline V gene are MGHRA and YSYEKL. Deletions cut 4 bases from V and 1 base from J, with 11 bases between. The CDR3 nucleotides read TGCGCCAGCAGCCCCTTGGGCAGGTCCTACGAGCAGTACTTC. Its translation: CASSPLGRSYEQYF.

Remarks on this clonotype: Germline and junction disagree at one end, which may indicate a read error. The chain joins TRBV11-2 to TRBJ1-2; D gene ambiguous. CDR3 length equals 14 residues. Per germline, CDR1 SGHAT and CDR2 FQNNGV. The chain's CDR3 is CARSSDTTSYGYTF. The CDR3 DNA reads TGTGCCAGAAGCTCTGACACCACCTCCTATGGCTACACCTTC. Variable domain in full (rest from reference TRBV11-2 and TRBJ1-2): EAGVAQSPRYKIIEKRQSVAFWCNPISGHATLYWYQQILGQGPKLLIQFQNNGVVDDSQLPKDRFSAERLKGVDSTLKIQPAKLEDSAVYLCARSSDTTSYGYTFGSGTRLTVV.

This chain joins TRBV7-2 and TRBJ2-7; D ambiguous. V was pared by 3 bases and J by 2 bases, with 5 bases between. Germline V gene data show CDR1 as SGHTA and CDR2 as FQGNSA. This CDR3 region has 12 residues. The CDR3 sequence is CASSFLPYEQYF. CDR3 sequence (DNA): TGTGCCAGCAGCTTCCTACCCTACGAGCAGTACTTC.

The V call is TRBV27, the J call TRBJ2-1; D is uncertain. This CDR3 is built from 13 residues. Germline V gives CDR1 MNHEY, CDR2 SMNVEV (reference sequence). V was shortened by 6 bases and J by 0 bases, with 6 bases between the two germline ends. CDR3 residues: CASSSRSYNEQFF. The DNA of the CDR3 is TGTGCCAGCAGCAGTCGCTCCTACAATGAGCAGTTCTTC.

In DNA, the CDR3 is TGTGCCAGCAGCTTGCCGGGACAGGGGATCCCCTACAATGAGCAGTTCTTC. Translating it yields CASSLPGQGIPYNEQFF. The chain couples TRBV7-9 to TRBJ2-1; 10 bases are a match to TRBD1. The germline V gene has CDR1 SEHNR and CDR2 FQNEAQ (reference sequence). This CDR3 has 17 residues. Germline trimming cut 3 bases from V and 2 bases from J; bases unmatched to any gene: 7.

A few counts support this clonotype. The CDR3 region has the DNA TGTGCCAGCAGCGCCCCGGAGCCTCAAGAGACCCAGTACTTC. Translated, it gives CASSAPEPQETQYF. This chain uses TRBV7-9 with TRBJ2-5; D unresolved. Germline V gene sequence: CDR1 SEHNR, CDR2 FQNEAQ (reference sequence). The CDR3 length is 14 residues. Trimming cost V 5 bases and J 2 bases, with 12 bases left between them.

This clonotype was seen a few times. The chain joins TRBV2 to TRBJ2-3; the D gene is possibly TRBD2 (5 bases). This CDR3 contains 13 residues. Deletions cut 6 bases from V and 4 bases from J, with 11 bases between. Germline assignment: CDR1 SNHLY and CDR2 FYNNEI. This CDR3 is CASRRLAPDTQYF. The DNA for the CDR3 is TGTGCCAGCAGGAGGCTAGCCCCAGATACGCAGTATTTT.

The chain carries TRBV20-1 and TRBJ2-3; possibly TRBD2 for D (6 bases). CDR3 length: 17 amino acids. V shed 1 base and J shed 2 bases, with 19 bases lying between them. Germline-derived CDR1 and CDR2 are DFQATT and SNEGSKA (reference sequence). CDR3 DNA: TGCAGTGCTAGAGGACCCGCTCTAGCGACATACACAGATACGCAGTATTTT. It translates to CSARGPALATYTDTQYF.

The chain combines TRBV12-3 or TRBV12-4 with TRBJ2-1, with TRBD2 matching over 9 bases. This CDR3 is 11 amino acids long. The V gene end was trimmed by 4 bases and the J gene end by 14 bases; junction bases not matched to a gene: 3. The CDR3 DNA is TGTGCCAGCAGTTCCGGGACTAGCAAGTTCTTC. Its protein product is CASSSGTSKFF.

V is TRBV24-1 and J is TRBJ2-4, with 8 bases lining up with TRBD2. This CDR3 region has 16 residues. The germline V gene has CDR1 KGHDR and CDR2 SFDVKD. V lost 9 bases, J lost 8 bases, and 17 bases stayed unmatched. The DNA for the CDR3 is TGTGCCACCTCAGCGGGGGCACTAGGGGGGTTGGACATTCAGTACTTC. It encodes CATSAGALGGLDIQYF.

This clonotype was observed a handful of times. The rearrangement uses TRBV7-8 and TRBJ1-6; a weak D match, TRBD1 (5 bases). The CDR3 consists of 16 residues. Germline lookup yields CDR1 SGHVS and CDR2 FQNEAQ. The V gene lost 2 bases and the J gene lost 7 bases, with 15 bases spanning the gap. The CDR3 DNA follows: TGTGCCAGCAGCTTACACCTCAGGGAGAACAATTCACCCCTCCACTTT. Protein: CASSLHLRENNSPLHF.

The gene calls are TRBV2 and TRBJ2-1; TRBD2 might be the D (5 bases). This CDR3 has 16 amino acids. The V gene lost 2 bases and the J gene lost 0 bases, with 11 bases spanning the gap. From germline, CDR1 is SNHLY and CDR2 FYNNEI. CDR3 nucleotide sequence: TGTGCCAGCAGTGAATATGAGCGGAGCTCCTACAATGAGCAGTTCTTC. Translating it yields CASSEYERSSYNEQFF.

The CDR3 sequence: CASSVGFFTDTQYF. The CDR3, as DNA: TGTGCCAGCAGCGTCGGGTTCTTCACAGATACGCAGTATTTT. The chain combines TRBV5-5 with TRBJ2-3; D gene ambiguous. The germline V gene has CDR1 SGHKS and CDR2 YYEKEE (reference sequence). This CDR3 is 14 amino acids long. The germline V and J ends were trimmed by 4 bases and 2 bases, with 11 bases remaining between them.

The chain links TRBV20-1 to TRBJ2-3, with D possibly called TRBD1 or TRBD2 (5 bases each). This CDR3 spans 11 amino acids. The germline V gene has CDR1 DFQATT and CDR2 SNEGSKA (reference sequence). Trimming took 6 bases from V and 5 from J, leaving 9 bases between them. The CDR3 coding sequence is TGCAGTGCAGGGGACCTAGATACGCAGTATTTT. Its translation is CSAGDLDTQYF.

This clonotype showed up just a few times. This chain joins TRBV7-6 and TRBJ2-1; 9 bases are a match to TRBD2. CDR1 and CDR2 (germline): SGHVS, FNYEAQ. V lost 1 base, J lost 8 bases, and 6 bases stayed unmatched. This CDR3 spans 15 amino acids. DNA of the CDR3: TGTGCCAGCAGCTTAGATTGGACTAGCGTGGATGAGCAGTTCTTC. It specifies CASSLDWTSVDEQFF.

This clonotype was counted only a few times. The V and J genes are TRBV5-6 and TRBJ2-7, with D perhaps matching TRBD1 (5 bases). Deletions cut 5 bases from V and 4 bases from J, with 13 bases between. The CDR3 runs 13 residues. The germline gives CDR1 SGHDT, CDR2 YYEEEE. CDR3 bases: TGTGCCAGCAGTCGACGTCAGGGTTACGAGCAGTACTTC. Translated: CASSRRQGYEQYF.